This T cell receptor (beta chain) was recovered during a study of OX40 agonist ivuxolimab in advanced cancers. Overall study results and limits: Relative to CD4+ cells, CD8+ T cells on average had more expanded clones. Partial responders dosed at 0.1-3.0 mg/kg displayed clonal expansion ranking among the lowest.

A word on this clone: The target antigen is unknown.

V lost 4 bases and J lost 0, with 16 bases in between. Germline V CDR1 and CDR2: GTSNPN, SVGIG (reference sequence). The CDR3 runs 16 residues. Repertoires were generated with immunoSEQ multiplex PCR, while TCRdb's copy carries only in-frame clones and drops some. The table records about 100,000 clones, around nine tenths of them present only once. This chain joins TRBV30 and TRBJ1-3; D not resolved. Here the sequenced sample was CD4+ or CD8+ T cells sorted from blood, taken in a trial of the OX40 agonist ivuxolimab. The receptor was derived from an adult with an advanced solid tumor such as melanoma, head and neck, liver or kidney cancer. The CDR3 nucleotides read TGTGCCTGGACGCCGGCGGGGAGCTTCTCTGGAAACACCATATATTTT. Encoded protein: CAWTPAGSFSGNTIYF.